These 25 T cell receptor beta chains originate from one sample sequenced in a study of blood T cell repertoires in COVID-19. The method was immunoSEQ multiplex PCR; TCRdb's version includes in-frame clones alone and lacks a portion of them. The table lists under 250,000 clones, around 83% of them singletons. The sequenced sample was peripheral blood. These receptors were taken from a woman between 18 and 29 years old with acute or convalescent COVID-19.

The CDR3 coding sequence is TGCGCCAGCAGCCAAGATCCGGAGACCCAGTACTTC. This encodes CASSQDPETQYF. The V call is TRBV4-1, the J call TRBJ2-5, with D uncertain. The CDR3 consists of 12 residues. Trimming cost V 0 bases and J 5 bases, with 4 bases left between them. The germline V gene encodes CDR1 MGHRA and CDR2 YSYEKL.

The chain employs TRBV6-5 and TRBJ1-5; maybe TRBD1 (5 bases). The V gene's germline CDR1 is MNHEY and CDR2 SVGAGI. The CDR3 length is 16 residues. Trimming took off 0 bases at V and 5 bases at J, with 14 bases between the two ends. The CDR3 nucleotides read TGTGCCAGCAGTTACTCGGCCCCCGGGGGATATCAGCCCCAGCATTTT. Its protein is CASSYSAPGGYQPQHF.

This clone was recorded only once. This chain links TRBV27 with TRBJ2-1; 10 bases are shared with TRBD2. V was clipped by 6 bases and J by 8 bases; unmatched bases: 16. The germline V gene encodes CDR1 MNHEY and CDR2 SMNVEV (reference sequence). The CDR3 sequence is 17 residues long. DNA for the CDR3: TGTGCCAGCAGCTTTACGTGGCTAGCGGGAGACGCCCATGAGCAGTTCTTC. This sequence encodes CASSFTWLAGDAHEQFF.

A single count supports this clone. The rearrangement uses TRBV27 and TRBJ1-3; 8 positions match TRBD1. J was trimmed by 4 bases and V by 6 bases; bases with no gene match: 8. CDR3 length: 15 amino acids. Per the germline V gene, CDR1 is MNHEY and CDR2 is SMNVEV (reference sequence). The CDR3 nucleotides are TGTGCCAGCAGACCCGACAGGGGAGAAGGAAACACCATATATTTT. Residues: CASRPDRGEGNTIYF.

V gene TRBV21-1 combines with J gene TRBJ1-5. TRBV21-1 is an annotated pseudogene. The CDR3 loop spans 17 amino acids. CDR3 DNA sequence: TGTGCCAGCATTAGACGAGTGGACGAGGGCTCCAATCAGCCCCAGCATTTT. Residues: CASIRRVDEGSNQPQHF.

The chain has TRBV2 and TRBJ1-1; TRBD1 might be the D (6 bases). From germline, CDR1 is SNHLY and CDR2 FYNNEI. The V and J ends lost 10 bases and 4 bases respectively, with 10 bases between them. This CDR3 region has 11 residues. In DNA, the CDR3 is TGTGCCAAGGGGGAAGGCACTGAAGCTTTCTTT. Protein sequence: CAKGEGTEAFF.

This sequence joins TRBV7-9 and TRBJ2-7, with D unresolved. Germline CDR1 is SEHNR and CDR2 is FQNEAQ (reference sequence). Between the trimmed V and J ends, which lost 8 bases and 5 bases, there was a span of 16 bases. CDR3 length: 13 amino acids. CDR3 sequence reads: CASLGGASNEQYF. CDR3 nucleotides: TGTGCCAGCCTCGGCGGCGCGTCGAACGAGCAGTACTTC.

This chain links TRBV11-3 with TRBJ1-1, with D possibly TRBD1 on 5 matching bases. The CDR3 is 14 residues long. Between the trimmed V and J ends, which lost 2 bases and 4 bases, there was a span of 11 bases. Germline CDR1 is SGHNT and CDR2 is YENEEA. In nucleotides, the CDR3 is TGTGCCAGCAGCTTATCTACAGGATCCACTGAAGCTTTCTTT. This codes for CASSLSTGSTEAFF.

Written as DNA, the CDR3 is TGTGCCAGCAGCAATGAGGGGGCCGGGGGCTACACCTTC. Protein sequence: CASSNEGAGGYTF. The chain recombines TRBV11-2 with TRBJ1-2; 7 nucleotides match TRBD1. The CDR3 loop spans 13 amino acids. The germline CDR1 and CDR2 sequences are SGHAT and FQNNGV. V was clipped by 5 bases and J by 8 bases; unmatched bases: 8.

This clone was seen a single time. Distinct nucleotide sequences in the sample also encode this CDR3. The V gene is TRBV7-8, the J gene TRBJ2-1; D perhaps matches TRBD2 (5 bases). CDR3 length equals 20 residues. With 1 base removed from V and 2 bases from J, the gap between germline ends came to 24 bases. Germline lookup yields CDR1 SGHVS and CDR2 FQNEAQ. CDR3 DNA sequence: TGTGCCAGCAGCTTAGGTTTGCGGGCGGGTACAAAAGTAACCTACAATGAGCAGTTCTTC. This encodes CASSLGLRAGTKVTYNEQFF.

The chain links TRBV7-8 to TRBJ2-1, with TRBD2 matching over 12 bases. The V segment lost 10 bases and the J segment 8 bases; nucleotides outside the gene matches: 6. This CDR3 region has 13 residues. The V gene's germline CDR1 is SGHVS and CDR2 FQNEAQ. The CDR3 coding sequence is TGTGCCACCAGGACTAGCGGGACTCATGAGCAGTTCTTC. Its protein is CATRTSGTHEQFF.

The chain carries TRBV12-2 and TRBJ2-7; the table's TRBD2 call for D was not verified on the DNA. TRBV12-2 represents a pseudogene. The CDR3 has 16 amino acids. The CDR3 loop is CASRLGRLVEGYEQYF. The CDR3 bases are TGTGCAAGTCGCTTAGGTAGACTAGTCGAGGGCTACGAGCAGTACTTC.

This sequence joins TRBV19 and TRBJ2-7; possibly TRBD2 for D (6 bases). Germline CDR1 is LNHDA and CDR2 is SQIVND (reference sequence). The CDR3 sequence is 14 residues long. Between the trimmed V and J ends, which lost 7 bases and 1 base, there was a span of 14 bases. The CDR3 region has the DNA TGTGCCAGTACTCCGGGAGTCTCATCCTACGAGCAGTACTTC. The encoded protein is CASTPGVSSYEQYF.

The chain carries TRBV7-2 and TRBJ2-3, with no clear D. The CDR3 totals 15 residues. V was clipped by 0 bases and J by 1 base, with 8 bases between them. Germline V gives CDR1 SGHTA, CDR2 FQGNSA. This CDR3 reads CASSLASRGTDTQYF. The CDR3, as DNA: TGTGCCAGCAGCTTAGCATCCCGGGGCACAGATACGCAGTATTTT. Full variable domain (rest looked up from reference TRBV7-2 and TRBJ2-3): GAGVSQSPSNKVTEKGKDVELRCDPISGHTALYWYRQSLGQGLEFLIYFQGNSAPDKSGLPSDRFSAERTGGSVSTLTIQRTQQEDSAVYLCASSLASRGTDTQYFGPGTRLTVL.

This clone appeared a single time. V gene TRBV29-1 combines with J gene TRBJ2-7, with 7 bases fitting TRBD2. Trimming at V came to 5 bases and at J to 7 bases, leaving 8 bases not matched to a gene. CDR1 is SQVTM, CDR2 ANQGSEA, per germline. The CDR3 runs to 12 residues. The CDR3: CSVSSAGVEQYF. The CDR3 DNA reads TGCAGCGTTTCTAGCGCGGGAGTAGAGCAGTACTTC.

V is TRBV9 and J is TRBJ2-3; D is possibly TRBD1 (5 bases). Germline values: CDR1 SGDLS, CDR2 YYNGEE. The ends were cut back, 3 bases at V and 2 bases at J, with 13 bases in the middle. This CDR3 is built from 15 residues. The CDR3: CASSANGHLTDTQYF. The CDR3 DNA follows: TGTGCCAGCAGCGCGAACGGACACCTCACAGATACGCAGTATTTT.

The J gene is TRBJ2-2, the V gene TRBV3-1 (or the pseudogene TRBV3-2); D is possibly TRBD1 (6 bases). CDR3 size: 16 residues. Between the trimmed V and J ends, which lost 4 bases and 5 bases, there was a span of 17 bases. Per germline, CDR1 LGHDT and CDR2 YNNKEL (reference sequence). CDR3 region: CASSRLRDTLTGELFF. The CDR3 bases are TGTGCCAGCAGCCGACTCCGGGACACGCTAACCGGGGAGCTGTTTTTT.

The chain couples TRBV6-2 or TRBV6-3 to TRBJ2-7; 16 nucleotides match TRBD2. The CDR3 extends over 16 amino acids. Per germline, CDR1 MNHEY and CDR2 SVGEGT. V lost 6 bases, J lost 5 bases, and 7 bases stayed unmatched. CDR3 residues: CASSGTSGRASNEQYF. CDR3 DNA: TGTGCCAGCAGCGGGACTAGCGGGAGGGCCTCTAACGAGCAGTACTTC.

The chain employs TRBV3-1 (or the pseudogene TRBV3-2) and TRBJ1-2; 9 nucleotides match TRBD1. The CDR3 consists of 12 residues. Germline CDR1 and CDR2: LGHDT and YNNKEL (reference sequence). V lost 11 bases, J lost 8 bases, and 9 bases stayed unmatched. The CDR3: CALIGGTGGYTF. DNA for the CDR3: TGTGCCCTAATAGGAGGGACAGGGGGCTACACCTTC.

The chain links TRBV18 to TRBJ1-5; 11 nucleotides match TRBD1. With V trimmed by 5 bases and J by 5 bases, 8 bases remained unmatched. The CDR3 covers 16 residues. Germline CDR1 KGHSH, CDR2 LQKENI. CDR3 region: CASSADRGPRDQPQHF. CDR3 nucleotide sequence: TGTGCCAGCTCAGCGGACAGGGGGCCCCGCGATCAGCCCCAGCATTTT.

This clone appeared a single time. V is TRBV28 and J is TRBJ1-2; D gene uncertain. V lost 2 bases and J lost 3, with 25 bases in between. The germline V gene encodes CDR1 MDHEN and CDR2 SYDVKM. This CDR3 has 19 amino acids. CDR3: CASSLLDLPAEGLDYGYTF. CDR3 coding DNA: TGTGCCAGCAGTTTACTCGACCTCCCGGCGGAGGGTTTAGACTATGGCTACACCTTC.

The chain couples TRBV4-3 to TRBJ2-7; no clear D gene. V was clipped by 0 bases and J by 3 bases, with 12 bases between them. Germline V lookup: CDR1 LGHNA, CDR2 YSLEER. This CDR3 contains 15 residues. CDR3 loop: CASSQDIMGDYEQYF. CDR3 coding DNA: TGCGCCAGCAGCCAAGATATTATGGGCGACTACGAGCAGTACTTC.

The chain joins TRBV7-2 to TRBJ1-5; TRBD1 is a possible D gene (5 bases). The CDR3 is 17 residues long. The V gene's germline CDR1 is SGHTA and CDR2 FQGNSA. Trimming left V 0 bases short and J 3 bases short, with 15 bases between. In DNA form, the CDR3 reads TGTGCCAGCAGCTTAGCTGGGCCGGGGGGGGACAATCAGCCCCAGCATTTT. Translation: CASSLAGPGGDNQPQHF.

The chain combines TRBV7-9 with TRBJ2-7; 10 bases are a match to TRBD2. The CDR3 sequence is 15 residues long. J gave up 6 bases and V 5 bases, and 10 bases lay outside the gene matches. CDR1 is SEHNR, CDR2 FQNEAQ, per germline (reference sequence). The CDR3 sequence: CASSTFLAGASEQYF. The CDR3 DNA follows: TGTGCCAGCAGCACATTCCTAGCGGGAGCTTCCGAGCAGTACTTC.

This chain uses TRBV7-2 with TRBJ2-2; the D gene is possibly TRBD2 (5 bases). Looked up from germline, CDR1 is SGHTA and CDR2 is FQGNSA. V was cut by 0 bases and J by 4 bases, with 9 bases left in between. The CDR3 consists of 15 residues. CDR3 DNA sequence: TGTGCCAGCAGCTTAGCGCGGGCAACCACCGGGGAGCTGTTTTTT. As protein: CASSLARATTGELFF.